The clone carrying this T cell receptor beta chain was counted ten times or more. No antigen is known for it. Unique molecular identifiers were used in preparing the TCRbeta library. From the PCR reads, TCRdb called clonotypes with MiXCR, one entry per CDR3 protein. The data show hundreds of thousands of distinct CDR3 sequences, with around 9.1% seen just once and 7.5% held by the top ten. V shed 7 bases and J 3 bases; nucleotides not matched to a gene: 5. The CDR3 consists of 12 residues. The V gene's germline CDR1 is SQVTM and CDR2 ANQGSEA. The sample comes from a study of T-cell reconstitution after alpha-beta-depleted transplantation in children. Study-wide points: When one year had passed after transplant, most T-cell counts and diversity came from newly produced T cells. Certain patients had high TCRbeta diversity at day 60, and it came from recipient T cells and thymic progenitors that survived. By about two months after transplant, alpha-beta T cells reportedly arose from several hundred graft clones that had expanded.

The origin of this receptor is a boy under three years old with acute myeloid leukemia, due to receive a stem cell transplant. The rearrangement links TRBV29-1 to TRBJ1-1; 7 bases align to TRBD1. The sequences come from PBMCs, collected before TCRalphabeta/CD19-depleted stem cell transplant. CDR3 coding DNA: TGCAGCGCGACAGGGAGGGACACTGAAGCTTTCTTT. Amino acid sequence: CSATGRDTEAFF.